This T cell receptor beta chain originates from a study of T cell repertoires in cytomegalovirus infection. The sample holds a few counts of this clonotype. TCRdb ran MiXCR on the reads and lists one entry per CDR3 protein. The profile shows roughly 150,000 distinct CDR3 sequences, 17% of them singletons. V was trimmed by 3 bases and J by 3 bases, leaving 17 bases between them. Germline V gene sequence: CDR1 SQVTM, CDR2 ANQGSEA. The CDR3 is 15 residues long. The chain uses TRBV29-1 and TRBJ1-1; possible D gene TRBD1, 5 bases. Sequenced material: CD8+ T cells from PBMCs. The clonotype comes from a human donor in good health (CMV status not recorded). Some clones in this sample may be carry-over from other donors' samples. Written as DNA, the CDR3 is TGCAGCGTTGATGGCAGGGATAGAACTTACACTGAAGCTTTCTTT. Residues: CSVDGRDRTYTEAFF.